This T cell receptor (beta chain) was sequenced for a study of vaccination effects on CD4 cells after COVID-19. CD4+ T cells specific for antigen were expanded with viral peptide pools by the ViraFEST assay before sequencing. Following culture for 9 to 11 days, CD4+ T cells were isolated. Subjects were given two BNT162b2 or mRNA-1273 vaccine doses. The CDR3 has 15 residues. Trimming removed 0 bases from V and 1 base from J, with 8 bases in between. Germline V CDR1 and CDR2: SGHRS, YFSETQ. TCRdb's copy holds only in-frame clones and misses some; the assay was immunoSEQ multiplex PCR. The table lists around 25,000 clones, 81% of them singletons, with about 5.8% in the top ten. As for this clone: Its antigen is not identified.

The sample was CD4+ T cells from PBMCs cultured with SARS-CoV-2 spike peptides, taken after COVID-19 vaccination. This TCR was sampled from a human donor who received a COVID-19 vaccine. Some clones in this sample may be carry-over from other donors' samples. This chain joins TRBV5-1 and TRBJ2-4; TRBD2 is a possible D gene (6 bases). This CDR3 is CASSLVAGAKNIQYF. CDR3 in DNA: TGCGCCAGCAGCTTGGTTGCGGGGGCCAAAAACATTCAGTACTTC.